This TCR beta chain came from a study of T cell changes during pregnancy in multiple sclerosis (dated by TCRdb to about 2019). At the level of the whole study: The study looked at changes in the T cell repertoire across pregnancy in women with multiple sclerosis.

Libraries were built with the immunoSEQ multiplex PCR assay. Imported from immuneACCESS, the table was reduced by TCRdb to in-frame sequences with V and J called. These copies leave out some clones; in studies compared against another copy, an unresolved V gene accounts for under half, and the cause of the remainder is not known. The sample records about 68,000 clones, around 90% of which are singletons. The ten largest clones represent more than 1.1% of the sample. About this clone itself: There is no known antigen for this receptor. The record has no base qualities; no much larger clone is one base away.

The sequencing used peripheral blood, collected in the second trimester of pregnancy. This clonotype was sampled from a female donor in good health, enrolled as a control in a pregnancy study.

CDR3 sequence: CSAFPGQNYEQYF. The DNA reads as follows: TGCAGTGCCTTTCCGGGACAGAATTACGAGCAGTACTTC. The V and J segments used are TRBV29-1 and TRBJ2-7; 7 bases in between match TRBD1. In the germline V gene, CDR1 corresponds to SQVTM and CDR2 to ANQGSEA. The CDR3 goes from the cysteine to the phenylalanine over 13 residues. The sequence is cut down to CDR3 DNA, 39 bases in frame from base 1.